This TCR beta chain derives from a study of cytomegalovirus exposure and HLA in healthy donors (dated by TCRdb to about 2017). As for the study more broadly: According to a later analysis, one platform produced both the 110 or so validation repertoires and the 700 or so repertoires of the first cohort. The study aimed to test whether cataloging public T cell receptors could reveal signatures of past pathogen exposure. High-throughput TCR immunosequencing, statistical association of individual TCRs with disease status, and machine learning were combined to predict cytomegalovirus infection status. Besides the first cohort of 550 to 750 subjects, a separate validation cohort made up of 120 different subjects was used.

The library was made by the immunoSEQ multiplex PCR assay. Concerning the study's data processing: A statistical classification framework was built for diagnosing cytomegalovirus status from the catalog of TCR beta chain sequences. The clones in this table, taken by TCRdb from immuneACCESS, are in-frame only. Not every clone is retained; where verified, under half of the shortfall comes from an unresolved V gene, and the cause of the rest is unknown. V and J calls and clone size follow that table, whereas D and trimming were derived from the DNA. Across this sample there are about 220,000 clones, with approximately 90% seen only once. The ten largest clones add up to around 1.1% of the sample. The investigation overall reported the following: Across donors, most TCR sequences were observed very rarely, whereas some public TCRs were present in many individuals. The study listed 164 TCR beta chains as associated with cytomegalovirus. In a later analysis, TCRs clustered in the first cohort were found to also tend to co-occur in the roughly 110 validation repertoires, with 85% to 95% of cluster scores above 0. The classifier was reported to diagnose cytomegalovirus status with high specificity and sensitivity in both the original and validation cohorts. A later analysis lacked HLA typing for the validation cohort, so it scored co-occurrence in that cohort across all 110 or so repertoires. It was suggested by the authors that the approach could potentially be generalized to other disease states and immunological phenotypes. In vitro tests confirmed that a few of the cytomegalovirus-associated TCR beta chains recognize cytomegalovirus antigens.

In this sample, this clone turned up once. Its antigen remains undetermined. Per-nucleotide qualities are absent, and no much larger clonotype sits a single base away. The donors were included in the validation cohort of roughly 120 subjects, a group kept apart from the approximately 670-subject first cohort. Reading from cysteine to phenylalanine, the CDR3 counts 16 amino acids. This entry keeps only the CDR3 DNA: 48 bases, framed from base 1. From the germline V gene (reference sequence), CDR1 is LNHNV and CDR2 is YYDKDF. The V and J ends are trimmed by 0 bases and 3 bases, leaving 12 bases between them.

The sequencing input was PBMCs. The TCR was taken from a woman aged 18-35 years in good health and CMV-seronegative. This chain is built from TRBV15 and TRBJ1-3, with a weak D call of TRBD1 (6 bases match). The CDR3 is CATSREPGAFGNTIYF. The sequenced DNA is TGTGCCACCAGCAGAGAACCAGGGGCTTTTGGAAACACCATATATTTT.